These 25 T cell receptor beta chains were all obtained from the same sample, sequenced in a study of T cells in Graves' hyperthyroidism and ophthalmopathy. The CDR3 regions of TCR beta were amplified from RNA transcripts. The HTBI primer set served for first-round RT-PCR of the TCR CDR3. TCRdb analysed the multiplex PCR reads with MiXCR anew, one entry per CDR3 protein. This sample has about 360,000 distinct CDR3 sequences, with about 14% found just once. Sequencing was carried out using blood. The receptors derive from a young man with Graves' hyperthyroidism that later progressed to Graves' ophthalmopathy.

The table lists this clonotype with many counts. This chain uses TRBV7-2 with TRBJ2-7; D possibly corresponds to TRBD2 (5 bases). CDR3 length equals 13 residues. Germline lookup yields CDR1 SGHTA and CDR2 FQGNSA. V shed 5 bases and J shed 4 bases, with 12 bases lying between them. The CDR3: CASSPTRGYEQYF. The CDR3 DNA reads TGTGCCAGCAGCCCCACTCGAGGGTACGAGCAGTACTTC.

There are many counts of this clonotype. This chain uses TRBV28 with TRBJ2-5, with 7 bases matching TRBD1. Germline loops: CDR1 MDHEN, CDR2 SYDVKM. There are 15 residues in the CDR3. V shed 5 bases, J shed 5 bases, and the junction held 11 bases outside the gene matches. CDR3 sequence reads: CASSPLGQVRETQYF. CDR3 coding DNA: TGTGCCAGCAGTCCCCTAGGACAGGTGCGGGAGACCCAGTACTTC.

The chain combines TRBV3-1 with TRBJ2-5, with TRBD2 matching 7 bases. Per germline, CDR1 LGHDT and CDR2 YNNKEL (reference sequence). V shed 0 bases, J shed 0 bases, and the junction held 10 bases outside the gene matches. The CDR3 is 18 amino acids. The CDR3 bases are TGTGCCAGCAGCCAAGAGCTCGGGAGGCGGTCGTACCAAGAGACCCAGTACTTC. This codes for CASSQELGRRSYQETQYF.

The V call is TRBV20-1, the J call TRBJ1-6; the D is unclear. This CDR3 contains 12 residues. Germline lookup yields CDR1 DFQATT and CDR2 SNEGSKA (reference sequence). The V and J ends lost 8 bases and 7 bases respectively, with 12 bases between them. CDR3 loop: CSLRATNSPLHF. The CDR3 nucleotides are TGCAGTTTACGGGCGACGAATTCACCCCTCCACTTT.

This clonotype has at least ten counts. The V gene is TRBV20-1, the J gene TRBJ1-1, with D perhaps TRBD1 (5 bases). V lost 3 bases and J lost 1, with 12 bases in between. The V gene's germline CDR1 is DFQATT and CDR2 SNEGSKA (reference sequence). There are 14 residues in the CDR3. The chain's CDR3 is CSARKGHRNTEAFF. The CDR3, as DNA: TGCAGTGCTAGGAAGGGGCACAGGAACACTGAAGCTTTCTTT.

This clonotype came up many times. This chain's CDR3 is CASSLESSADTHEQFF. CDR3 sequence (DNA): TGTGCCAGCAGCTTAGAGTCTTCGGCCGACACTCACGAGCAGTTCTTC. The genes are TRBV7-8 and TRBJ2-1; the D is unclear. V was pared by 1 base and J by 10 bases, with 20 bases between. Germline values: CDR1 SGHVS, CDR2 FQNEAQ. The CDR3 loop spans 16 amino acids. Looking up the rest from reference TRBV7-8 and TRBJ2-1 gives the full variable domain: GAGVSQSPRYKVAKRGQDVALRCDPISGHVSLFWYQQALGQGPEFLTYFQNEAQLDKSGLPSDRFFAERPEGSVSTLKIQRTQQEDSAVYLCASSLESSADTHEQFFGPGTRLTVL.

This clonotype was picked up many times. This sequence joins TRBV12-3 or TRBV12-4 and TRBJ1-5, with D unclear. Trimming removed 4 bases from V and 0 bases from J, with 19 bases in between. The CDR3 runs 18 residues. The CDR3 spells CASSSGSPIVYSNQPQHF. As DNA, the CDR3 is TGTGCCAGCAGTTCAGGTTCCCCCATCGTGTATAGCAATCAGCCCCAGCATTTT.

The chain carries TRBV4-1 and TRBJ2-1; the match to TRBD2 covers 11 bases. The CDR3 contains 18 residues. The germline V gene encodes CDR1 MGHRA and CDR2 YSYEKL. The V and J ends lost 3 bases and 0 bases, in that order; junction bases with no gene match: 7. The CDR3 region has the DNA TGCGCCAGCAGCCATTATAGCGGGGGGGCCTCCTCCTACAATGAGCAGTTCTTC. It yields the protein CASSHYSGGASSYNEQFF.

The chain uses TRBV7-6 and TRBJ1-4, with 9 bases matching TRBD1. Trimming removed 0 bases from V and 4 bases from J; junction bases left unmatched: 6. The CDR3 is 17 residues long. CDR1 is SGHVS and CDR2 is FNYEAQ in the germline V gene. The CDR3 DNA reads TGTGCCAGCAGCTTAGCGGAGGGGACAGGGTTTAATGAAAAACTGTTTTTT. The encoded protein is CASSLAEGTGFNEKLFF.

This clonotype was counted a few times. The chain recombines TRBV20-1 with TRBJ2-1, with D hard to call. Germline V CDR1 and CDR2: DFQATT, SNEGSKA (reference sequence). The CDR3 loop spans 12 amino acids. V was clipped by 6 bases and J by 4 bases, with 10 bases between them. CDR3 in amino acids: CSAGKAYNEQFF. As DNA, the CDR3 is TGCAGTGCCGGAAAAGCGTACAATGAGCAGTTCTTC.

This clonotype occurred many times. The chain couples TRBV12-3 or TRBV12-4 to TRBJ2-5; no clear D gene. The CDR3 covers 15 residues. V dropped 6 bases and J dropped 9 bases, with 23 bases sitting between them. In DNA form, the CDR3 reads TGTGCCAGCAGGGCCCTGGGTCGGTCCCAACGGGCCCAGTACTTC. Its translation is CASRALGRSQRAQYF.

The chain links TRBV20-1 to TRBJ2-7; D assignment may be TRBD1 or TRBD2 (6 bases each). This CDR3 is built from 13 residues. Germline loops: CDR1 DFQATT, CDR2 SNEGSKA (reference sequence). Trimming stripped 5 bases from V and 6 bases from J, with 17 bases between. In DNA form, the CDR3 reads TGCAGTGCTTCCGGGAAAGGGGGGCGCGAGCAGTACTTC. This codes for CSASGKGGREQYF.

Ten or more counts support this clonotype. The V and J genes are TRBV7-3 and TRBJ2-3, with D possibly matching TRBD1 (7 bases). Between the trimmed V and J ends, which lost 2 bases and 4 bases, there was a span of 19 bases. Germline lookup yields CDR1 SGHTA and CDR2 FQGTGA. This CDR3 is built from 17 residues. CDR3 nucleotides: TGTGCCAGCAGCTTAGGGGGGAGACAGGGTCGTGCAGATACGCAGTATTTT. Its protein product is CASSLGGRQGRADTQYF.

The V call is TRBV6-1, the J call TRBJ1-6; 7 bases align to TRBD1. Germline assignment: CDR1 MNHNS and CDR2 SASEGT. This CDR3 comprises 16 residues. J was trimmed by 4 bases and V by 2 bases; bases with no gene match: 5. CDR3 bases: TGTGCCAGCAGTGAATGGGAACAGGGGTATAATTCACCCCTCCACTTT. Its protein product is CASSEWEQGYNSPLHF.

As regards this clonotype: One end of the junction is discordant with germline, which a read error may explain. The gene calls are TRBV4-1 and TRBJ1-1; D is ambiguous. CDR1 MGHRA and CDR2 YSYEKL come from the germline V gene. The CDR3 consists of 12 residues. The CDR3 DNA follows: TGCGCCAGCATCCAATCCGGCACTGAAGCTTTCTTT. This translates into CASIQSGTEAFF.

This clonotype was detected only a few times. The chain has TRBV6-2 or TRBV6-3 and TRBJ2-7, with 12 nucleotides matching TRBD1. There are 16 residues in the CDR3. V was pared by 5 bases and J by 5 bases, with 10 bases of the junction left unmatched. In germline, CDR1 is MNHEY, CDR2 SVGEGT. CDR3 sequence (DNA): TGTGCCAGCAGTATTCTCCCGGGACAGGGGGCCGACGAGCAGTACTTC. Amino acid sequence: CASSILPGQGADEQYF.

The CDR3 spells CASSLVGGGLGYGYTF. The CDR3 DNA sequence: TGCGCCAGCAGCTTGGTGGGGGGCGGTCTCGGCTATGGCTACACCTTC. The V call is TRBV5-1, the J call TRBJ1-2, with D perhaps TRBD1 (6 bases). Germline V CDR1 and CDR2: SGHRS, YFSETQ. V shed 0 bases and J shed 4 bases, with 16 bases lying between them. This CDR3 has 16 residues.

This rearrangement joins TRBV3-1 to TRBJ1-1; D perhaps matches TRBD1 (6 bases). This CDR3 comprises 15 residues. Germline CDR1 and CDR2: LGHDT and YNNKEL (reference sequence). Between the trimmed V and J ends, which lost 4 bases and 1 base, there was a span of 13 bases. CDR3 sequence reads: CASSLTGSGNTEAFF. CDR3 DNA: TGTGCCAGCAGCCTAACAGGGTCTGGGAACACTGAAGCTTTCTTT.

This clonotype was seen only a few times. The gene calls are TRBV30 and TRBJ1-5, with D unclear. With 2 bases removed from V and 2 bases from J, the gap between germline ends came to 7 bases. This CDR3 has 13 amino acids. Per the germline V gene, CDR1 is GTSNPN and CDR2 is SVGIG (reference sequence). The DNA for the CDR3 is TGTGCCTGGAGTCGGCGGGGCAATCAGCCCCAGCATTTT. Translated, it gives CAWSRRGNQPQHF.

The chain is built from TRBV4-2 and TRBJ1-5; 7 bases map to TRBD1. The CDR3 spans 16 residues. The V gene's germline CDR1 is LGHNA and CDR2 YNFKEQ. V lost 0 bases to trimming and J lost 4 bases; unmatched junction nucleotides: 6. The CDR3 protein is CASSQEGQGENQPQHF. The CDR3 region has the DNA TGTGCCAGCAGCCAAGAAGGGCAGGGGGAGAATCAGCCCCAGCATTTT.

As concerns this clonotype: With a much larger clone just one base away, this may be a read error. The J gene is TRBJ1-1, the V gene TRBV19; D is ambiguous. Germline V gene lookup returns CDR1 LNHDA and CDR2 SQIVND (reference sequence). The CDR3 runs to 13 residues. The CDR3 DNA reads TGTGCCAGTAGTATTCACCGGAACACTCAAGCTTTCTTT. Residues: CASSIHRNTQAFF.

This clonotype was picked up many times. The chain combines TRBV28 with TRBJ1-1; TRBD1 is a possible D gene (5 bases). This CDR3 comprises 14 residues. Trimming left V 3 bases short and J 5 bases short, with 13 bases between. Germline CDR1 reads MDHEN; CDR2 reads SYDVKM. The CDR3 region has the DNA TGTGCCAGCAGTTTTGGTTACGGGGGTACTGAAGCTTTCTTT. Protein: CASSFGYGGTEAFF.

This clonotype was counted ten times or more. CDR3 region: CASSDVGETEAFF. For the CDR3, the DNA is TGTGCCAGCAGCGACGTTGGTGAGACTGAAGCTTTCTTT. The chain recombines TRBV9 with TRBJ1-1; D is uncertain. V was shortened by 3 bases and J by 5 bases, with 11 bases between the two germline ends. The CDR3 length is 13 residues. CDR1 is SGDLS, CDR2 YYNGEE, per germline.

This clonotype was picked up many times. The chain is built from TRBV5-1 and TRBJ2-7, with D hard to call. Germline V gene sequence: CDR1 SGHRS, CDR2 YFSETQ. CDR3 length: 13 residues. Trimming removed 6 bases at V and 3 bases at J, with 13 bases between. CDR3 region: CASIDPQNYEQYF. CDR3 DNA sequence: TGCGCCAGCATAGATCCCCAGAACTACGAGCAGTACTTC. Combining the CDR3 with reference TRBV5-1 and TRBJ2-7 gives the whole variable domain KAGVTQTPRYLIKTRGQQVTLSCSPISGHRSVSWYQQTPGQGLQFLFEYFSETQRNKGNFPGRFSGRQFSNSRSEMNVSTLELGDSALYLCASIDPQNYEQYFGPGTRLTVT.

This clonotype was detected many times. The gene calls are TRBV11-1 and TRBJ1-1; D is uncertain. The CDR3 contains 13 residues. V shed 3 bases and J shed 4 bases, with 9 bases lying between them. The germline gives CDR1 SGHAT, CDR2 FQDESV (reference sequence). For the CDR3, the DNA is TGTGCCAGCAGCTTTAGTAGGAGCACTGAAGCTTTCTTT. This translates into CASSFSRSTEAFF.